The 11 T cell receptor beta chains below were found in one sample sequenced in a study of blood T cell repertoires in COVID-19. Using immunoSEQ multiplex PCR, the repertoire was profiled, and TCRdb retains in-frame clones only, with some absent. The sample yields about 380,000 clones, nearly 90% seen once. The sequencing sample was made of peripheral blood. All receptors come from a man in his late teens or twenties with active or convalescent COVID-19.

The J gene is TRBJ1-4, the V gene TRBV7-8, with D hard to call. V gave up 0 bases and J gave up 6 bases, with 11 bases separating them. The germline V gene encodes CDR1 SGHVS and CDR2 FQNEAQ. This CDR3 is 15 amino acids long. DNA of the CDR3: TGTGCCAGCAGCTTAGCTGGACCCGGGGATGAAAAACTGTTTTTT. Translation gives CASSLAGPGDEKLFF.

The chain combines TRBV5-4 with TRBJ2-7, with 7 bases lining up with TRBD1. The germline gives CDR1 SGHNT, CDR2 YYREEE (reference sequence). The CDR3 contains 15 residues. With V trimmed by 5 bases and J by 5 bases, 13 bases remained unmatched. CDR3 residues: CASRPDRALSHEQYF. CDR3 in DNA: TGTGCCAGCAGACCTGACAGGGCTTTGTCCCACGAGCAGTACTTC.

The J gene is TRBJ1-6, the V gene TRBV4-2, with D unclear. The CDR3 is 16 residues long. Trimming left V 0 bases short and J 3 bases short, with 9 bases between. Germline assignment: CDR1 LGHNA and CDR2 YNFKEQ. CDR3 coding DNA: TGTGCCAGCAGCCAAGAGTCGGGGAACTATAATTCACCCCTCCACTTT. This gives the protein CASSQESGNYNSPLHF.

The chain uses TRBV27 and TRBJ1-4; unclear D gene. The V gene lost 3 bases and the J gene lost 2 bases, with 10 bases spanning the gap. This CDR3 has 15 amino acids. Per germline, CDR1 MNHEY and CDR2 SMNVEV (reference sequence). The CDR3 region is CASSFGGSTNEKLFF. DNA for the CDR3: TGTGCCAGCAGTTTTGGAGGTTCGACTAATGAAAAACTGTTTTTT.

V is TRBV9 and J is TRBJ1-2; 7 bases are a match to TRBD1. Trimming cost V 3 bases and J 3 bases; bases outside gene matches: 11. The CDR3 is 16 residues long. CDR1 and CDR2 from the germline V gene are SGDLS and YYNGEE. As DNA, the CDR3 is TGTGCCAGCAGCGATTGGGACAGTTACTCATACTATGGCTACACCTTC. Protein product: CASSDWDSYSYYGYTF.

The V call is TRBV7-9, the J call TRBJ1-1; 11 bases are a match to TRBD1. Germline CDR1 SEHNR, CDR2 FQNEAQ (reference sequence). V gave up 3 bases and J gave up 13 bases; unmatched junction bases: 7. The CDR3 extends over 13 amino acids. The CDR3 is CASSLGQGEPSFF. CDR3 bases: TGTGCCAGCAGCTTGGGACAGGGGGAACCGAGTTTCTTT. Supplemented by reference TRBV7-9 and TRBJ1-1, the full variable domain reads DTGVSQNPRHKITKRGQNVTFRCDPISEHNRLYWYRQTLGQGPEFLTYFQNEAQLEKSRLLSDRFSAERPKGSFSTLEIQRTEQGDSAMYLCASSLGQGEPSFFGQGTRLTVV.

The genes are TRBV19 and TRBJ2-5; TRBD2 is a possible D gene (6 bases). V lost 6 bases, J lost 10 bases, and 21 bases lay in between. This CDR3 has 14 residues. Germline V CDR1 and CDR2: LNHDA, SQIVND (reference sequence). For the CDR3, the DNA is TGTGCCAGTAGATTTAGCGGCGCCCTAGGGGACCAGTACTTC. Its protein is CASRFSGALGDQYF.

The V call is TRBV19, the J call TRBJ1-4; 8 bases match TRBD1. The CDR3 has 15 residues. V trimming: 4 bases; J trimming: 7 bases; junction bases outside the gene matches: 8. Germline CDR1 LNHDA, CDR2 SQIVND (reference sequence). CDR3 protein: CASSTLAGTGEKLFF. CDR3 DNA sequence: TGTGCCAGTAGTACGCTCGCTGGGACAGGTGAAAAACTGTTTTTT.

Only one count was recorded for this clone. The chain is built from TRBV4-1 and TRBJ2-5, with 12 positions matching TRBD1. Germline CDR1 and CDR2: MGHRA and YSYEKL. Trimming removed 7 bases from V and 4 bases from J; junction bases left unmatched: 4. This CDR3 has 14 residues. The CDR3 here is CASMGQGARETQYF. The CDR3 DNA follows: TGCGCCAGCATGGGACAGGGGGCGCGAGAGACCCAGTACTTC.

V and J are TRBV6-1 and TRBJ1-1, with 7 positions matching TRBD1. The germline V gene has CDR1 MNHNS and CDR2 SASEGT. The length of the CDR3 is 14 residues. V trimming: 6 bases; J trimming: 0 bases; junction bases outside the gene matches: 4. CDR3 coding DNA: TGTGCCAGCAGACGACAGGGAATGAACACTGAAGCTTTCTTT. Amino acid sequence: CASRRQGMNTEAFF.

The J gene is TRBJ2-7, the V gene TRBV7-9; D ambiguous. The CDR3 covers 15 residues. The V gene's germline CDR1 is SEHNR and CDR2 FQNEAQ (reference sequence). With 6 bases removed from V and 2 bases from J, the gap between germline ends came to 17 bases. The CDR3 region is CASSSTGPKAYEQYF. The CDR3 coding sequence is TGTGCCAGCAGTTCTACTGGGCCAAAGGCCTACGAGCAGTACTTC. Full variable domain (rest looked up from reference TRBV7-9 and TRBJ2-7): DTGVSQNPRHKITKRGQNVTFRCDPISEHNRLYWYRQTLGQGPEFLTYFQNEAQLEKSRLLSDRFSAERPKGSFSTLEIQRTEQGDSAMYLCASSSTGPKAYEQYFGPGTRLTVT.